One T cell receptor beta chain is described in this entry. This sample was included in a study of T cell changes during pregnancy in multiple sclerosis. This CDR3 is built from 15 residues. Deletions cut 0 bases from V and 2 bases from J, with 9 bases between. Germline V lookup: CDR1 SGHRS, CDR2 YFSETQ. Only in-frame clones appear in the TCRdb table, and some are missing; sequencing was by immunoSEQ multiplex PCR. The sample lists over 65,000 clones; roughly 89% were seen once. V is TRBV5-1 and J is TRBJ1-5, with D unresolved. The receptor's source is a female donor with multiple sclerosis, enrolled in a pregnancy study. The material sequenced was peripheral blood, taken in the second trimester of pregnancy. This chain's CDR3 is CASSLDSRGNQPQHF. The CDR3 DNA reads TGCGCCAGCAGCTTGGACAGTAGAGGCAATCAGCCCCAGCATTTT.